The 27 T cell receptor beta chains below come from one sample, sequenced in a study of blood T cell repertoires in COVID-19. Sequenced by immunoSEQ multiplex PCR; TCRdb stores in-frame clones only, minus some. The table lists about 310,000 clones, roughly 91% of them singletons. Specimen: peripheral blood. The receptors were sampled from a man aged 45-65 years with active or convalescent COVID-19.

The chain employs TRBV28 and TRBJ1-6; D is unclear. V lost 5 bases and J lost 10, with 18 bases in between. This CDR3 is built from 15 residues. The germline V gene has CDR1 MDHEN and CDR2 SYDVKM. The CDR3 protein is CASSQSGALGSPLHF. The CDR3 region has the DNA TGTGCCAGCAGTCAGTCGGGAGCCCTAGGGTCACCCCTCCACTTT.

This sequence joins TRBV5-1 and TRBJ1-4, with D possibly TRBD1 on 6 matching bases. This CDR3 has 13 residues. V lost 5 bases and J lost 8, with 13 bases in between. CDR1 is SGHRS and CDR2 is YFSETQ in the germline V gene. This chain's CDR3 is CASRIQGNEKLFF. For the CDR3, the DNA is TGCGCCAGCAGAATCCAGGGGAACGAAAAACTGTTTTTT.

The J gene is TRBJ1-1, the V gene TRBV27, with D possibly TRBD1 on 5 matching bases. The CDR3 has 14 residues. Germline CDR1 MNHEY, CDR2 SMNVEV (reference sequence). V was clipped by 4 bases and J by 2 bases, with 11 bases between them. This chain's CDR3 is CASSSADRNTEAFF. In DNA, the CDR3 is TGTGCCAGCAGTTCAGCCGACAGAAACACTGAAGCTTTCTTT.

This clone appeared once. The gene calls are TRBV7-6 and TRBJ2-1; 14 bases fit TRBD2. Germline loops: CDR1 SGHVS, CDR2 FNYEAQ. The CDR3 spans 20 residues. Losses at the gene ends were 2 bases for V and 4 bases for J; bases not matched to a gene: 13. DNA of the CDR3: TGTGCCAGCAGCTTAACCGGCCATGGGACTAGCGGGGGCGGTTACAATGAGCAGTTCTTC. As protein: CASSLTGHGTSGGGYNEQFF.

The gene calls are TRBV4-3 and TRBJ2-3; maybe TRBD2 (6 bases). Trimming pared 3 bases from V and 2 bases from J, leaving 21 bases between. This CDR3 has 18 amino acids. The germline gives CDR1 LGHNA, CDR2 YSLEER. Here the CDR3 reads CASSQGFPGLAFTDTQYF. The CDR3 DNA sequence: TGCGCCAGCAGCCAGGGGTTTCCAGGGCTAGCGTTCACAGATACGCAGTATTTT.

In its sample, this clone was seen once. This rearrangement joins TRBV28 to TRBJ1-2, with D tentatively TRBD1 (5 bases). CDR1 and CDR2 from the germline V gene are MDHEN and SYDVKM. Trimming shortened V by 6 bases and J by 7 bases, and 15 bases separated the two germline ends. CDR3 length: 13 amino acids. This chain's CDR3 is CASRLHGDSGYTF. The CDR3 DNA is TGTGCCAGCAGATTACACGGGGACTCTGGCTACACCTTC.

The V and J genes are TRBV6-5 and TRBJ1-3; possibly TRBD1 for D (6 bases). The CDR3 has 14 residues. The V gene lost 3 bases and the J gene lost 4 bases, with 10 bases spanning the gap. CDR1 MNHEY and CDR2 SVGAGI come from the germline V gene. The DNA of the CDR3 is TGTGCCAGCAGTTATGCAGGGGCAGGAAACACCATATATTTT. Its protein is CASSYAGAGNTIYF.

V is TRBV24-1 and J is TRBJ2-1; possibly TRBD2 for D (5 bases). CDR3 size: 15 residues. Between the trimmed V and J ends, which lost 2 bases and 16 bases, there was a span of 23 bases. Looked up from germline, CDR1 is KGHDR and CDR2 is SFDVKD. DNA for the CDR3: TGTGCCACCAGTGATTCGAGAGCTGGACTGTCGCAAATCTTCTTC. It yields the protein CATSDSRAGLSQIFF.

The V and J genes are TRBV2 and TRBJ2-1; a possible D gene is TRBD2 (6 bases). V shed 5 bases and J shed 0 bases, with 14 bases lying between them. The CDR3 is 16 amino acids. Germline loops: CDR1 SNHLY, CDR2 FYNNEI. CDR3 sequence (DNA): TGTGCCAGCAGTTCCTCGGACTATAGCTCCTACAATGAGCAGTTCTTC. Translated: CASSSSDYSSYNEQFF.

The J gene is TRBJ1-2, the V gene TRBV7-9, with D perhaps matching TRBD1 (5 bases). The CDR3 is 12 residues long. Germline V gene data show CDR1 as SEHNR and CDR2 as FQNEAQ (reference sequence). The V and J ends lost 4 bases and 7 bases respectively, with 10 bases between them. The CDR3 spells CASSSGRSGYTF. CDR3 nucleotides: TGTGCCAGCAGCTCAGGGCGATCTGGCTACACCTTC.

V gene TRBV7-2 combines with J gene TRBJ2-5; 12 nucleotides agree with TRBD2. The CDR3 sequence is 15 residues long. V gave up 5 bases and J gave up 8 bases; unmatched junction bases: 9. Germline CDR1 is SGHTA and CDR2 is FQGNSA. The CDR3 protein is CASSPQTSGRSTQYF. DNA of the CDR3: TGTGCCAGCAGCCCACAAACTAGCGGGAGGTCCACCCAGTACTTC.

CDR3: CASSQDLGSWNTEAFF. In DNA form, the CDR3 reads TGCGCCAGCAGCCAAGATCTGGGTAGCTGGAACACTGAAGCTTTCTTT. The rearrangement joins TRBV4-3 to TRBJ1-1; D is unclear. CDR3 length equals 16 residues. V gave up 0 bases and J gave up 1 base, with 12 bases separating them. Looked up from germline, CDR1 is LGHNA and CDR2 is YSLEER.

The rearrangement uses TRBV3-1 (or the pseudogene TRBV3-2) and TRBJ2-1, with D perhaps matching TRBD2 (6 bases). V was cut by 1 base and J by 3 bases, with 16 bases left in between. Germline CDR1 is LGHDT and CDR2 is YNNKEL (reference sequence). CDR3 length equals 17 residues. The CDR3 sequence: CASSQVGVAGYYNEQFF. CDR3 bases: TGTGCCAGCAGCCAAGTCGGGGTGGCGGGGTACTACAATGAGCAGTTCTTC.

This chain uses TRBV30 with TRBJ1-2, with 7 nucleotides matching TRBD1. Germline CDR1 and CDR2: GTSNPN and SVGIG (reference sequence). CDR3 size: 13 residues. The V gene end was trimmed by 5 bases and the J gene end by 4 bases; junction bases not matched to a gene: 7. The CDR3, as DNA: TGTGCCTGGGGCCCCGGGACAGTCTATGGCTACACCTTC. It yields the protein CAWGPGTVYGYTF.

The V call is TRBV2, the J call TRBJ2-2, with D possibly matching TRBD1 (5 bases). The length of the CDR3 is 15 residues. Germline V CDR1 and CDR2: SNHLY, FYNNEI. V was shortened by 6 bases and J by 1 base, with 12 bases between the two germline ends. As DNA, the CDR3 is TGTGCCAGCAGCATGGACACATGGAACACCGGGGAGCTGTTTTTT. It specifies CASSMDTWNTGELFF.

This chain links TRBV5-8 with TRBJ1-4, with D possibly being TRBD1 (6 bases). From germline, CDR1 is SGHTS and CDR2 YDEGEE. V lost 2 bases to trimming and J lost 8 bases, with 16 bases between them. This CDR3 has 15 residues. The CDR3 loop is CASSLQGQVNEKLFF. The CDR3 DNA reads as TGTGCCAGCAGCTTACAGGGACAAGTGAACGAAAAACTGTTTTTT.

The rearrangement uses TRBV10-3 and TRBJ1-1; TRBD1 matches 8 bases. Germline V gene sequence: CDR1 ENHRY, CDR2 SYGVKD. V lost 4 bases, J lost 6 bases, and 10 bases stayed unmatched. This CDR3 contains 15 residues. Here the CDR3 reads CAISVDRDARPEAFF. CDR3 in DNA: TGTGCCATCAGTGTGGACAGGGACGCCAGGCCTGAAGCTTTCTTT.

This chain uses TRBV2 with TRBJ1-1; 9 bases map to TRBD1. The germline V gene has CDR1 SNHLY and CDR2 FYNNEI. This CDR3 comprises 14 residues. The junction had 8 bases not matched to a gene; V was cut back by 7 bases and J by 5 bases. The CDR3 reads CASNGQGRGTEAFF. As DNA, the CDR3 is TGTGCCAGCAATGGACAGGGGAGGGGAACTGAAGCTTTCTTT. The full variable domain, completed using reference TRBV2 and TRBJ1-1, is EPEVTQTPSHQVTQMGQEVILRCVPISNHLYFYWYRQILGQKVEFLVSFYNNEISEKSEIFDDQFSVERPDGSNFTLKIRSTKLEDSAMYFCASNGQGRGTEAFFGQGTRLTVV.

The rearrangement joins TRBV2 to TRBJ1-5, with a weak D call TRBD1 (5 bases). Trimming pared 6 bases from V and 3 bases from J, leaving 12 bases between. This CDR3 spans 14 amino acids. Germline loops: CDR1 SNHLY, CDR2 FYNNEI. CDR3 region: CASRATGYNQPQHF. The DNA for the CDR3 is TGTGCCAGCAGGGCTACAGGATACAATCAGCCCCAGCATTTT.

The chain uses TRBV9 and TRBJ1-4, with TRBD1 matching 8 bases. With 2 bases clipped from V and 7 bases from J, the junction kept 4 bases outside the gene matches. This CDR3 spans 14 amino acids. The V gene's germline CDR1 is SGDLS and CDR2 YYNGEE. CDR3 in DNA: TGTGCCAGCAGCGTGCAGGGGGCCGGTGAAAAACTGTTTTTT. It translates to CASSVQGAGEKLFF.

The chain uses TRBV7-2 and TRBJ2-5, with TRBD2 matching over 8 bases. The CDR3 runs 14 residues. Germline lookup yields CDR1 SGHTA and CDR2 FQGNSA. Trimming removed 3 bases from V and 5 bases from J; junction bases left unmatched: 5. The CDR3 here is CASSFSSGRETQYF. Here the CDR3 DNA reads TGTGCCAGCAGCTTCTCTAGCGGGCGGGAGACCCAGTACTTC.

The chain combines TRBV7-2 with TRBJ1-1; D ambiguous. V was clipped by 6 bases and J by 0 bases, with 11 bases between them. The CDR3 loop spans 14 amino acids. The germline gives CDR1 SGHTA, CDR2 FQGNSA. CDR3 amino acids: CASSPGNVNTEAFF. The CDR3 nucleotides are TGTGCCAGCAGTCCGGGGAACGTGAACACTGAAGCTTTCTTT.

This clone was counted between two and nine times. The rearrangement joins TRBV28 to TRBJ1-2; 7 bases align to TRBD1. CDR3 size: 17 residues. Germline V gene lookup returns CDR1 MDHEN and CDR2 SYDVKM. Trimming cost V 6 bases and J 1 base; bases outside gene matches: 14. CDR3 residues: CASSETGRSLRNYGYTF. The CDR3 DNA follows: TGTGCCAGCAGCGAGACAGGGAGAAGCCTTCGTAACTATGGCTACACCTTC.

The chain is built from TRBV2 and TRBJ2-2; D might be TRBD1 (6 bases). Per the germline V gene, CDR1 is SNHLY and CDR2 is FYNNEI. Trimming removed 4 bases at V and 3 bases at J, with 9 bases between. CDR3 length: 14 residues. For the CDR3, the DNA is TGTGCCAGCAGTGTACAGGGAGACACCGGGGAGCTGTTTTTT. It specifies CASSVQGDTGELFF.

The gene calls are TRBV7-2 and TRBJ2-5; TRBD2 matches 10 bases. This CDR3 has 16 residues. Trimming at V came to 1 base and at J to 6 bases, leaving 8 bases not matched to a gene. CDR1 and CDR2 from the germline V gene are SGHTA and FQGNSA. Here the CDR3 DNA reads TGTGCCAGCAGCTTAGTTAGCGGGGGGATTTGGCAGACCCAGTACTTC. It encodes CASSLVSGGIWQTQYF.

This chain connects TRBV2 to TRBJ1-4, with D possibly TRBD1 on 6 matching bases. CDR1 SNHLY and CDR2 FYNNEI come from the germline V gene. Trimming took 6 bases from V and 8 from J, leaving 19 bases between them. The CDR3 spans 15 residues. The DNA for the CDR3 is TGTGCCAGCAGCGGCGGGGGCAGGGTGGCGGAAAAACTGTTTTTT. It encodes CASSGGGRVAEKLFF.

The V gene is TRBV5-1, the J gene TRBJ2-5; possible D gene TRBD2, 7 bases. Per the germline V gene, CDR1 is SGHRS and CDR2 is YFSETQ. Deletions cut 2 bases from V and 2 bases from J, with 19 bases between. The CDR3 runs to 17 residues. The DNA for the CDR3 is TGCGCCAGCAGCTTAGTCGGGGGCGGGAGTCGACAAGAGACCCAGTACTTC. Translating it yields CASSLVGGGSRQETQYF.